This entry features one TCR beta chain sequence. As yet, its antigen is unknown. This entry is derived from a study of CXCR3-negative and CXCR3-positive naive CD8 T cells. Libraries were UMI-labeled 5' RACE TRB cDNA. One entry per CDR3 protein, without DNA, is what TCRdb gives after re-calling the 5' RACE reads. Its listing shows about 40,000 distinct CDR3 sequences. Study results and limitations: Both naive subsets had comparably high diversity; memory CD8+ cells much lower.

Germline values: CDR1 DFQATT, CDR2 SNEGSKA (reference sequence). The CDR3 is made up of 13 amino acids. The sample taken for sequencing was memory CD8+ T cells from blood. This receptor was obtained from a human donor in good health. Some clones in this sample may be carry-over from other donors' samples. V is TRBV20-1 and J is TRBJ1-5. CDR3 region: CSATDREAQPQHF.